These 21 T cell receptor beta chains came from one sample sequenced in a study of T cell changes during pregnancy in multiple sclerosis. TCRdb's copy holds only in-frame clones and misses some; the assay was immunoSEQ multiplex PCR. The sample includes 60,000 or so clones, about 94% of them seen just once. Material: CD4+ T cells from peripheral blood mononuclear cells, obtained before pregnancy. These receptors all stem from a female donor with multiple sclerosis, enrolled in a pregnancy study.

The chain joins TRBV6-1 to TRBJ2-7; 8 bases fit TRBD2. Germline V CDR1 and CDR2: MNHNS, SASEGT. The V and J ends lost 1 base and 13 bases, in that order; junction bases with no gene match: 6. The length of the CDR3 is 12 residues. CDR3 sequence (DNA): TGTGCCAGCAGTGAAGGATTAGCGGGACTTTACTTC. The encoded protein is CASSEGLAGLYF.

V is TRBV5-4 and J is TRBJ2-7, with 8 positions matching TRBD2. CDR3 size: 14 residues. The V gene's germline CDR1 is SGHNT and CDR2 YYREEE (reference sequence). Trimming took 1 base from V and 3 from J; bases not matched to a gene: 3. The CDR3 loop is CASSLISGNYEQYF. CDR3 DNA: TGTGCCAGCAGCTTGATTAGCGGGAACTACGAGCAGTACTTC.

This clone has only one observation. V and J are TRBV6-5 and TRBJ2-3; unclear D gene. CDR1 MNHEY and CDR2 SVGAGI come from the germline V gene. This CDR3 has 11 residues. V was trimmed by 6 bases and J by 7 bases, leaving 8 bases between them. CDR3 DNA: TGTGCCAGCAGAAATGTAAATACGCAGTATTTT. Amino acids: CASRNVNTQYF.

This clone showed up just once. The chain has TRBV5-6 and TRBJ1-2, with D possibly being TRBD1 (6 bases). CDR1 SGHDT and CDR2 YYEEEE come from the germline V gene. CDR3 size: 13 residues. V lost 4 bases, J lost 8 bases, and 15 bases lay in between. The CDR3 DNA follows: TGTGCCAGCAGCCGAGGGGGGGCAGGGGGCTACACCTTC. It translates to CASSRGGAGGYTF.

V gene TRBV4-2 combines with J gene TRBJ2-4; TRBD1 is a possible D gene (5 bases). Deletions cut 0 bases from V and 7 bases from J, with 16 bases between. This CDR3 spans 16 amino acids. Germline values: CDR1 LGHNA, CDR2 YNFKEQ. The CDR3 is CASSQDIQGPENIQYF. CDR3 nucleotides: TGTGCCAGCAGCCAAGATATCCAGGGCCCTGAGAACATTCAGTACTTC.

This chain links TRBV5-6 with TRBJ2-7, with D perhaps matching TRBD1 (5 bases). The CDR3 totals 14 residues. The V gene's germline CDR1 is SGHDT and CDR2 YYEEEE. V gave up 0 bases and J gave up 6 bases, with 13 bases separating them. This CDR3 is CASSLGQPLGEQYF. As DNA, the CDR3 is TGTGCCAGCAGCTTGGGACAGCCCCTAGGCGAGCAGTACTTC.

The gene calls are TRBV18 and TRBJ1-1, with 7 bases fitting TRBD1. Germline CDR1 and CDR2: KGHSH and LQKENI. This CDR3 region has 16 residues. The V gene end was trimmed by 4 bases and the J gene end by 1 base; junction bases not matched to a gene: 9. The DNA for the CDR3 is TGTGCCAGCTCACTCCTTCCAGGGACAGAGAACACTGAAGCTTTCTTT. Protein: CASSLLPGTENTEAFF.

The V and J genes are TRBV2 and TRBJ2-2; a weak D match, TRBD1 (5 bases). CDR1 is SNHLY, CDR2 FYNNEI, per germline. This CDR3 region has 13 residues. Trimming removed 7 bases from V and 0 bases from J, with 6 bases in between. The CDR3 DNA reads TGTGCCAGCAAGACAGCGAACACCGGGGAGCTGTTTTTT. It is translated as CASKTANTGELFF. Variable domain in full (rest from reference TRBV2 and TRBJ2-2): EPEVTQTPSHQVTQMGQEVILRCVPISNHLYFYWYRQILGQKVEFLVSFYNNEISEKSEIFDDQFSVERPDGSNFTLKIRSTKLEDSAMYFCASKTANTGELFFGEGSRLTVL.

V and J are TRBV5-4 and TRBJ2-5, with 13 bases identical to TRBD2. The CDR3 totals 16 residues. Losses at the gene ends were 3 bases for V and 1 base for J; bases not matched to a gene: 3. Germline V gene data show CDR1 as SGHNT and CDR2 as YYREEE (reference sequence). In DNA form, the CDR3 reads TGTGCCAGCAGCTCAAGACTAGCGGGGGGCCAAGAGACCCAGTACTTC. It specifies CASSSRLAGGQETQYF.

This sequence joins TRBV7-9 and TRBJ2-5; 8 positions match TRBD2. With 5 bases clipped from V and 3 bases from J, the junction kept 8 bases outside the gene matches. CDR3 size: 15 residues. Germline V CDR1 and CDR2: SEHNR, FQNEAQ (reference sequence). The CDR3 protein is CASSLQSGSEETQYF. CDR3 in DNA: TGTGCCAGCAGCCTACAAAGCGGGAGTGAAGAGACCCAGTACTTC. Drawing the rest from reference TRBV7-9 and TRBJ2-5, the complete variable domain is DTGVSQNPRHKITKRGQNVTFRCDPISEHNRLYWYRQTLGQGPEFLTYFQNEAQLEKSRLLSDRFSAERPKGSFSTLEIQRTEQGDSAMYLCASSLQSGSEETQYFGPGTRLLVL.

The chain carries TRBV6-6 and TRBJ2-2; D may be TRBD1 (7 bases). The CDR3 spans 15 residues. Trimming took off 7 bases at V and 0 bases at J, with 12 bases between the two ends. Germline loops: CDR1 MNHNY, CDR2 SVGAGI (reference sequence). The CDR3 reads CASIPGGPNTGELFF. CDR3 bases: TGTGCCAGCATCCCAGGGGGGCCGAACACCGGGGAGCTGTTTTTT.

The chain recombines TRBV9 with TRBJ2-1; D is unresolved. CDR3 length: 15 amino acids. V dropped 4 bases and J dropped 1 base, with 12 bases sitting between them. Germline CDR1 SGDLS, CDR2 YYNGEE. The CDR3 sequence is CASSPLPTSYNEQFF. DNA for the CDR3: TGTGCCAGCAGCCCCCTCCCTACGTCCTACAATGAGCAGTTCTTC.

The chain couples TRBV9 to TRBJ2-3; 9 nucleotides match TRBD1. The CDR3 loop spans 15 amino acids. The junction had 1 base not matched to a gene; V was cut back by 0 bases and J by 2 bases. The germline V gene encodes CDR1 SGDLS and CDR2 YYNGEE. CDR3 DNA: TGTGCCAGCAGCGTAGGGGACAGGGTCACAGATACGCAGTATTTT. This translates into CASSVGDRVTDTQYF.

The gene calls are TRBV5-1 and TRBJ1-5; the D gene is possibly TRBD1 (6 bases). This CDR3 has 14 amino acids. Trimming left V 9 bases short and J 12 bases short, with 25 bases between. Germline lookup yields CDR1 SGHRS and CDR2 YFSETQ. The CDR3 loop is CAIHRMGTRVSQHF. The CDR3 bases are TGCGCCATCCACCGCATGGGGACACGGGTTAGCCAGCATTTT.

The chain is built from TRBV5-5 and TRBJ1-5, with 8 bases that match TRBD1. The CDR3 is 15 residues long. V lost 0 bases, J lost 6 bases, and 5 bases stayed unmatched. Germline V lookup: CDR1 SGHKS, CDR2 YYEKEE (reference sequence). The CDR3 loop reads CASSLGGQGPQPQHF. In DNA form, the CDR3 reads TGTGCCAGCAGCTTGGGCGGACAGGGCCCTCAGCCCCAGCATTTT.

This sequence joins TRBV11-2 and TRBJ1-2; D remains unclear. V shed 6 bases and J shed 8 bases, with 22 bases lying between them. The CDR3 runs to 15 residues. CDR1 SGHAT and CDR2 FQNNGV come from the germline V gene. The CDR3 nucleotides are TGTGCCAGCAGTCCTTTAGGAGGCATCCGAAGCGGCTACACCTTC. Protein: CASSPLGGIRSGYTF.

This rearrangement joins TRBV6-1 to TRBJ2-1, with TRBD2 matching 13 bases. Trimming took 4 bases from V and 2 from J; bases not matched to a gene: 2. Germline V lookup: CDR1 MNHNS, CDR2 SASEGT. This CDR3 contains 16 residues. The CDR3 here is CASSGLAGGTYNEQFF. As DNA, the CDR3 is TGTGCCAGCAGTGGACTAGCGGGAGGTACCTACAATGAGCAGTTCTTC.

This rearrangement joins TRBV11-2 to TRBJ2-4; 9 nucleotides match TRBD2. Germline values: CDR1 SGHAT, CDR2 FQNNGV. V lost 6 bases to trimming and J lost 7 bases; unmatched junction nucleotides: 10. The CDR3 loop spans 15 amino acids. The CDR3 DNA reads as TGTGCCAGCAGGACACCGGGACTAGCTTCGAACATTCAGTACTTC. Protein product: CASRTPGLASNIQYF.

The V gene is TRBV10-3, the J gene TRBJ2-5, with a tentative D call TRBD2 (6 bases). The CDR3 has 13 residues. Germline V lookup: CDR1 ENHRY, CDR2 SYGVKD. V lost 4 bases to trimming and J lost 4 bases, with 10 bases between them. CDR3 sequence: CAISVTGGETQYF. CDR3 DNA: TGTGCCATCAGTGTGACCGGGGGAGAGACCCAGTACTTC.

This sequence joins TRBV7-2 and TRBJ2-7, with 8 bases lining up with TRBD1. The CDR3 is made up of 13 amino acids. The trim removed 8 bases at V and 3 bases at J, leaving 6 bases unmatched. Germline V lookup: CDR1 SGHTA, CDR2 FQGNSA. As DNA, the CDR3 is TGTGCCAGCGAAGGGACAGGCTTCTACGAGCAGTACTTC. This sequence encodes CASEGTGFYEQYF.

V gene TRBV7-2 combines with J gene TRBJ2-7; D is undetermined. This CDR3 spans 12 amino acids. Germline CDR1 reads SGHTA; CDR2 reads FQGNSA. V dropped 5 bases and J dropped 5 bases, with 10 bases sitting between them. Here the CDR3 reads CASSDRYHEQYF. CDR3 nucleotides: TGTGCCAGCAGCGATAGATACCACGAGCAGTACTTC.